This T cell receptor (beta chain) came from a study of blood T cells in healthy people across ages. Study results and caveats: Unsorted PBMCs ruled out conclusive naive versus antigen-experienced comparison.

Together with a sample-barcoded 5' primer, a J-beta primer mix was included in a second PCR lasting roughly 6 to 12 cycles. TCRdb re-analysed the 5' RACE reads in MiXCR, keeping a single row per CDR3 protein. The sample has 790,000 or so distinct CDR3 sequences; less than 60% are singletons. Every donor contributed about 10 milliliters of peripheral blood by blood draw. Concerning this clonotype: Its target is not known. A read error is possible here, since a much larger clone lies one base away.

Sequenced: blood. This TCR was recovered from a man older than 75 in good health.

This CDR3 is CASTNSASGITDTQYF. CDR3 DNA sequence: TGTGCCAGCACCAATTCGGCTAGCGGGATCACAGATACGCAGTATTTT. This chain uses TRBV12-3 or TRBV12-4 with TRBJ2-3; 9 bases are shared with TRBD2. The ends lost 7 bases at V and 2 bases at J; junction bases unmatched: 10. The CDR3 is made up of 16 amino acids.